This entry lists 2 T cell receptor beta chains sequenced from one sample in a study of shared clonotypes between healthy human individuals. Data came from immunoSEQ multiplex PCR; TCRdb stores just in-frame clones and leaves some out. This sample has fewer than 1.4 million clones; about 84% occur once, and the top ten carry more than 0.55%. Material: memory CD4+ T cells from PBMCs. Subset described: CD45RA-negative fraction. Receptors were obtained from a man between 18 and 29 years old in good health. Some clones in this sample may be carry-over from other donors' samples.

The J gene is TRBJ1-5, the V gene TRBV7-9; no clear D. CDR3 size: 13 residues. V dropped 4 bases and J dropped 7 bases, with 11 bases sitting between them. Per the germline V gene, CDR1 is SEHNR and CDR2 is FQNEAQ (reference sequence). The CDR3 region is CASSYKGDQPQHF. In DNA form, the CDR3 reads TGTGCCAGCAGCTACAAGGGCGACCAGCCCCAGCATTTT.

The V and J genes are TRBV7-3 and TRBJ2-1; tentative D call: TRBD2 (5 bases). From germline, CDR1 is SGHTA and CDR2 FQGTGA. V lost 0 bases and J lost 0, with 9 bases in between. The CDR3 runs to 16 residues. In DNA form, the CDR3 reads TGTGCCAGCAGCTTAACTCCGGGGAGCTCCTACAATGAGCAGTTCTTC. Its translation: CASSLTPGSSYNEQFF.